This T cell receptor (beta chain) was profiled in a study of blood T cell repertoires in COVID-19. Study-wide context: The analysed material was cDNA or gDNA that came from T cells, B-cell-depleted T cells, or PBMCs.

The assay was immunoSEQ multiplex PCR, and TCRdb's table has in-frame clones only and misses some. The data show around 130,000 clones, 75% to 90% seen once. Germline V gene sequence: CDR1 SGHVS, CDR2 FQNEAQ. Trimming left V 5 bases short and J 6 bases short, with 10 bases between. The CDR3 is 12 residues long. Participants were aged about 18 to 100 years from 24 US areas. Participants were placed into cohorts based on the clinical history they reported. The sequence came from a man under 40 who had recovered from COVID-19. Sequencing was carried out using PBMCs or T cells enriched from blood (not recorded which). The chain is built from TRBV7-8 and TRBJ1-2; D may be TRBD1 (6 bases). CDR3 sequence: CASSPQGNGYTF. In DNA form, the CDR3 reads TGTGCCAGCAGCCCACAGGGAAATGGCTACACCTTC.